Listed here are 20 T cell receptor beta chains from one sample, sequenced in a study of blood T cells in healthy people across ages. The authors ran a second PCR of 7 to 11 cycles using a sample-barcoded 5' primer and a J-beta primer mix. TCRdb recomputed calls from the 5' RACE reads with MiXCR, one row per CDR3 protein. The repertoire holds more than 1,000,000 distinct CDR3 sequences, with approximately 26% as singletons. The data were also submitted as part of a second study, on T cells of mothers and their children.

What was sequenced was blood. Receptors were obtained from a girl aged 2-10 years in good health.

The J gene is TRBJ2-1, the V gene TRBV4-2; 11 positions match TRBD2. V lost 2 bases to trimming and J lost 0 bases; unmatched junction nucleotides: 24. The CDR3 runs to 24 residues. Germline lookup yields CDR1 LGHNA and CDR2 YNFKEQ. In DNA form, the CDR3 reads TGTGCCAGCAGCCAATCACTCGGTATAGGCCCACTAGCGGGGGCCACGAGCTCCTACAATGAGCAGTTCTTC. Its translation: CASSQSLGIGPLAGATSSYNEQFF.

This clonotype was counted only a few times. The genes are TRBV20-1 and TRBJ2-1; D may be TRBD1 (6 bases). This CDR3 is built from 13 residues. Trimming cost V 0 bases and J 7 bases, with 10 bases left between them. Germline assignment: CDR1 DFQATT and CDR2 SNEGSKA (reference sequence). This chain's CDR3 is CSARDRGPNEQFF. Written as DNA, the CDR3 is TGCAGTGCTAGAGACAGGGGCCCAAATGAGCAGTTCTTC.

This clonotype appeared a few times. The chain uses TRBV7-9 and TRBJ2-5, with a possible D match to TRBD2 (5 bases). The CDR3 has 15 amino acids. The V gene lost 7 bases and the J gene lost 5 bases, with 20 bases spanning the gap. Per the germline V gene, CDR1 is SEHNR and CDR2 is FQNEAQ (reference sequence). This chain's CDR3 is CASTFFQRERETQYF. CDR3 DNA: TGTGCCAGCACCTTTTTTCAACGGGAAAGGGAGACCCAGTACTTC.

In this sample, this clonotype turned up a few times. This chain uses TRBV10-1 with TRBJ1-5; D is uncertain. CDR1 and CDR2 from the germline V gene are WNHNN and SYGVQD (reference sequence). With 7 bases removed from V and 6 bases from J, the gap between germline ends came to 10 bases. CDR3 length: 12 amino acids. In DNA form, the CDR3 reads TGCGCCAGCATCGAAGGGTGTCAGCCCCAGCATTTT. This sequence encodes CASIEGCQPQHF.

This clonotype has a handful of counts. Written as DNA, the CDR3 is TGCAGTGCTAGAGATTTAGGGTATGAGCAGTTCTTC. Its protein product is CSARDLGYEQFF. This chain connects TRBV20-1 to TRBJ2-5; D uncertain. The better agreement between TRBJ2-1 and the DNA end casts doubt on the J call. CDR1 and CDR2 (germline): DFQATT, SNEGSKA (reference sequence). The CDR3 runs to 12 residues.

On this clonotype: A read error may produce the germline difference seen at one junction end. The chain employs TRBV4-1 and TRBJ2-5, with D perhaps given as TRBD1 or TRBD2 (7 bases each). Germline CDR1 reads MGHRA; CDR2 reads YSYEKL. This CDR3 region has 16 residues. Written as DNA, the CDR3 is TGCGCCAGCAGCCAAGAGATTGCGAGTGTAGGGGACAGCGGGATCTTC. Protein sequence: CASSQEIASVGDSGIF.

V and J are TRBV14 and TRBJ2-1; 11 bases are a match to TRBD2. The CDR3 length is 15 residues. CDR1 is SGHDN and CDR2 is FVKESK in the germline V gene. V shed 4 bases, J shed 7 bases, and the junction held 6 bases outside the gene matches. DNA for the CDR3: TGTGCCAGCAGCCTTGGGACTAGCGGCCCGAATGAGCAGTTCTTC. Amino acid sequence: CASSLGTSGPNEQFF.

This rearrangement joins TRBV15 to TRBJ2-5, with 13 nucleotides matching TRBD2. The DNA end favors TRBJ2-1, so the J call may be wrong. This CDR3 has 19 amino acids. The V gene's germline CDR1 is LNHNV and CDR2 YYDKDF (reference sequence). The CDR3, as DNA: TGTGCCACCAGCAGAGACAAAGGACTAGCGGGAGTTCCGTACAATGAGCAGTTCTTC. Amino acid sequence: CATSRDKGLAGVPYNEQFF.

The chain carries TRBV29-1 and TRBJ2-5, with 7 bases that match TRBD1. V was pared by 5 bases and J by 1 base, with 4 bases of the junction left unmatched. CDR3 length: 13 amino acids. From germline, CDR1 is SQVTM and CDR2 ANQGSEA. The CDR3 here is CSVTGASQETQYF. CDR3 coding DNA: TGCAGCGTTACAGGGGCTTCCCAAGAGACCCAGTACTTC.

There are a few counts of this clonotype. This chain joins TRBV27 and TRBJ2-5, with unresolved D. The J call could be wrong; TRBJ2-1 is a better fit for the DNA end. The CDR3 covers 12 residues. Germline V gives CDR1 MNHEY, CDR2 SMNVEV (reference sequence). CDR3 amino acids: CASSTPSNEQFF. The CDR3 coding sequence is TGTGCCAGCAGTACCCCCTCTAATGAGCAGTTCTTC.

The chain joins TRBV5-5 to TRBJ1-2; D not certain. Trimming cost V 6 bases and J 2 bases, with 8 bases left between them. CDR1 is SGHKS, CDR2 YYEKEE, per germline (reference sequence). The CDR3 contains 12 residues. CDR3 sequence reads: CASMDQNYGYTF. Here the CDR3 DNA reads TGTGCCAGCATGGACCAAAACTATGGCTACACCTTC.

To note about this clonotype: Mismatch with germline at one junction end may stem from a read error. Here the CDR3 reads CGASSGREIYEQYF. The CDR3 region has the DNA TGCGGTGCTAGCAGTGGCAGGGAAATATACGAGCAGTACTTC. The rearrangement links TRBV20-1 to TRBJ2-7; D may match TRBD1 or TRBD2 (5 bases each). The germline CDR1 and CDR2 sequences are DFQATT and SNEGSKA (reference sequence). The CDR3 is 14 amino acids.

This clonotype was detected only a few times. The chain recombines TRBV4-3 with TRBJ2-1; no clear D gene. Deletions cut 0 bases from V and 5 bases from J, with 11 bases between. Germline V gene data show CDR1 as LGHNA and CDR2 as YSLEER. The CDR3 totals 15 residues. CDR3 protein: CASSQDRARHNEQFF. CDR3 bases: TGCGCCAGCAGCCAAGATCGCGCCCGGCACAATGAGCAGTTCTTC.

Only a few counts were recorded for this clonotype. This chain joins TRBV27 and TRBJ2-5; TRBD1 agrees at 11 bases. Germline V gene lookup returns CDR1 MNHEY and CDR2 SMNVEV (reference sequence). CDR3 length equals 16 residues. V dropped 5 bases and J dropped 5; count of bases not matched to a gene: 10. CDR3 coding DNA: TGTGCCAGCAGTGGACGGACAGGGGGCGCATTGGAGACCCAGTACTTC. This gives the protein CASSGRTGGALETQYF.

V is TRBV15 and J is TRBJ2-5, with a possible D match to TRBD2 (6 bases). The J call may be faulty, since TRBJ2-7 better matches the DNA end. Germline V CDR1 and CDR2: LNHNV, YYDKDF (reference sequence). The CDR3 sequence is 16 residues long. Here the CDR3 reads CATSRDSGAKDYEQYF. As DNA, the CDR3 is TGTGCCACCAGCAGAGATTCGGGAGCGAAAGACTACGAGCAGTACTTC.

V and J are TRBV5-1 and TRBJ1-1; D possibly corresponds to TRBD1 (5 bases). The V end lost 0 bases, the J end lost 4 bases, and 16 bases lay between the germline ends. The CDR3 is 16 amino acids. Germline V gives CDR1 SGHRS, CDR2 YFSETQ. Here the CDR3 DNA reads TGCGCCAGCAGCTTGGCCCTTGCAGGGAAGGTCACTGAAGCTTTCTTT. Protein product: CASSLALAGKVTEAFF.

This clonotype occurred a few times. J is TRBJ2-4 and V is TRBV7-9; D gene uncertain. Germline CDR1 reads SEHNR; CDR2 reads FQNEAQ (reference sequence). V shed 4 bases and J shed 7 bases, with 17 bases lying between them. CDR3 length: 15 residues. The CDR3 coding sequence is TGTGCCAGCAGCTCACTCACTCGGCAGAATAACATTCAGTACTTC. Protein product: CASSSLTRQNNIQYF.

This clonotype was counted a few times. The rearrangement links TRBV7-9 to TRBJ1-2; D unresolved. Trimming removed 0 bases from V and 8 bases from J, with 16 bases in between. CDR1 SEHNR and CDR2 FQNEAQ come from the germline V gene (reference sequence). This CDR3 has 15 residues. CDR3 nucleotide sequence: TGTGCCAGCAGCTTAGCGCGAGGAGGGTTCGTCGGCTACACCTTC. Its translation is CASSLARGGFVGYTF.

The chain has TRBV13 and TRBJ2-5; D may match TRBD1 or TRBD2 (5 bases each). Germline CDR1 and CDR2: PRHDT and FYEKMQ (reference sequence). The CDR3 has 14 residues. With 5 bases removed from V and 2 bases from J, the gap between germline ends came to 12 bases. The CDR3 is CASSNRGLQETQYF. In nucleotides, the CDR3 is TGTGCCAGCAGCAATCGGGGCCTACAAGAGACCCAGTACTTC.

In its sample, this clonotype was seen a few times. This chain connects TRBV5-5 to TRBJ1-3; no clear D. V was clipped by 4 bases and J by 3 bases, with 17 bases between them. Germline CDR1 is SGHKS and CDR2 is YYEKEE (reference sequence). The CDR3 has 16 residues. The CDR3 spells CASSRDSPSLGNTIYF. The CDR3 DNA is TGTGCCAGCAGCCGAGATAGTCCTTCCCTTGGAAACACCATATATTTT.